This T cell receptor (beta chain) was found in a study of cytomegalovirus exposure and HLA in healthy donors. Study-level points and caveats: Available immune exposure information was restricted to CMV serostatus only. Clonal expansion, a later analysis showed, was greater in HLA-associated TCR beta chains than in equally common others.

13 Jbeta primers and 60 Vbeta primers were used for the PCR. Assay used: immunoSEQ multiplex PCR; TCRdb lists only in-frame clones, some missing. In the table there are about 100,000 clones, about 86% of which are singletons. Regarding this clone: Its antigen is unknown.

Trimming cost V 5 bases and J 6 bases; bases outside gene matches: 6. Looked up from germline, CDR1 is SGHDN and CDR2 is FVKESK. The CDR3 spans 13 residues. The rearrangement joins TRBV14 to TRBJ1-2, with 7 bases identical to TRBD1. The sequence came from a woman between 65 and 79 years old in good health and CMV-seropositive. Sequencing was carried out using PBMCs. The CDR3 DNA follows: TGTGCCAGCAGCGCCCGACAGGGAGATGGCTACACCTTC. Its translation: CASSARQGDGYTF. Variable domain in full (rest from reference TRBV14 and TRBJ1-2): EAGVTQFPSHSVIEKGQTVTLRCDPISGHDNLYWYRRVMGKEIKFLLHFVKESKQDESGMPNNRFLAERTGGTYSTLKVQPAELEDSGVYFCASSARQGDGYTFGSGTRLTVV.